The T cell receptor beta chain under discussion was sequenced for a study of regulatory T cells in long-lasting Graves disease. This clonotype has only a few counts. Its target is unknown. In building TCR beta libraries, iRepertoire HTBI primers were used together with Arm-PCR of CDR3 regions. TCRdb itself ran the multiplex PCR reads through MiXCR, one entry per CDR3 protein. The data show roughly 510,000 distinct CDR3 sequences, 15% to 20% seen once. Findings and caveats of the study: Persistent patients shared more public clonotypes (roughly 2,500) than new patients (about 960).

Time point in this sample: newly diagnosed GD, antithyroid drugs for less than 3 months. Researchers made the TCR library from RNA that was extracted from PBMCs. The CDR3 has 15 residues. Germline assignment: CDR1 DFQATT and CDR2 SNEGSKA (reference sequence). Trimming took 6 bases from V and 6 from J; bases not matched to a gene: 11. These data were also filed under a second study, of T cells in Graves' hyperthyroidism and ophthalmopathy. According to that study: Most thyroid clonotypes with frequency above 0.001 were detected in blood.

The clonotype was recovered from a man younger than 35 with Graves disease. Sequenced here: peripheral blood mononuclear cells (PBMCs), sampled at new diagnosis, from a patient treated with antithyroid drugs. The chain uses TRBV20-1 and TRBJ2-2; TRBD1 matches at 9 bases. DNA of the CDR3: TGCAGTGCGGAGCGCCGGGACAGGGAGGCCGGGGAGCTGTTTTTT. Its translation is CSAERRDREAGELFF.